Reported below is one TCR beta chain. This clonotype was seen many times. The target of this receptor is not known. No base quality information exists; no much larger clone differs at one position. Ophthalmopathy patients had moderately to severely active disease, Clinical Activity Score of at least 3, NOSPECS grade of at least 4, and duration under 3 months. The study excluded patients with uncontrolled infections, other autoimmune diseases, pregnancy or lactation. Clinical symptoms, serum thyroxine and TRAb, thyroid ultrasound, and orbital computed tomography formed the basis for the diagnoses. PBMCs were isolated from about 9.2 ml of fresh peripheral blood by Ficoll-Paque density gradient centrifugation. Trizol reagent was used to extract total RNA, and RNA quality was then checked on an Agilent 2100 Bioanalyzer. The data were taken from a study of T cells in Graves' hyperthyroidism and ophthalmopathy (dated by TCRdb to about 2019). About the study as a whole: Peripheral blood samples were taken at the time of initial diagnosis, prior to any treatment. The paper reports TCR Vbeta CDR3 sequencing of approximately 140 peripheral blood samples: approximately 41 ophthalmopathy, 70 to 85 hyperthyroidism and approximately 17 progressor patients. Prospective prediction of ophthalmopathy was tested in an independent validation cohort consisting of roughly 20 hyperthyroidism patients and approximately 16 patients who later progressed to ophthalmopathy. Once sampling was done, hyperthyroidism patients were given methimazole at a starting dose of 30 mg daily, whereas ophthalmopathy patients were given high-dose intravenous methylprednisolone. The 100 or so discovery patients were randomly split 7:3 into training and test sets. Thyroid tissue and blood T-cell repertoires from several Graves' hyperthyroidism patients were also compared in the study. A discovery cohort of approximately 97 patients, 43 with Graves' ophthalmopathy and more than 55 with stable Graves' hyperthyroidism, was used to find distinguishing TCR V-J signatures.

Amplification of TCR beta CDR3 regions was carried out from RNA transcripts. The TCR CDR3 was subjected to a first round of RT-PCR using the HTBI primer set and the Qiagen OneStep RT-PCR kit. The libraries were constructed in a second round of multiplex PCR and then size-selected and purified. Sequencing of the libraries was done on an Illumina HiSeq2000 using paired-end 100 bp reads. Per the authors' processing: SOAPnuke was used to process the raw data, with reads discarded if the reads contained adapters or uncalled bases, had a mean Phred below 15, or lacked an exact constant-primer or identifier match. High-quality paired reads were merged with COPE v1.2.5, and unique nucleotide sequences were defined as clonotypes. Clonotypes were aligned to IMGT TRBV, TRBD and TRBJ reference segments using MiTCR v1.1. The analysis was restricted to V-J combinations with a frequency above 0.0001, which together covered 99% to 99.2% of the repertoires. The TCS score was defined as the ratio of F50 (clonal expansion) to E x V (chaos), calculated using BLOSUM62-based TCRdist between CDR3 peptides within each V-J. Welch's t-statistics and random forest reduced 500 to 650 V-J features to around 14, which were used in a naive Bayes classifier (R e1071). TCRdb passed the public sequencing reads through fastp at Q25 and MiXCR, retaining productive beta sequences. Each CDR3 protein appears once, grouped with its most common genes and DNA. None of the V and J calls come from the authors' own analysis; TCRdb made them. The table for this sample lists 200,000 to 250,000 distinct CDR3 sequences; roughly 15% of them were counted only once. More than 25% of the sample is taken by the ten largest.

General findings and caveats noted by the study authors: Most expanded thyroid clonotypes (frequency above 0.001) were also detected in blood, a finding suggesting that blood repertoires may reflect thyroid immune responses. Sample size was not statistically predetermined, and investigators were not blinded to group allocation. A model built on a 13 V-J signature distinguished ophthalmopathy from stable hyperthyroidism, reaching approximately 89% sensitivity and around 82% specificity in cross-validation and 80%/75% in testing. In validation, the model predicted progression to ophthalmopathy with roughly 70% sensitivity and approximately 78% specificity, a median of 6.5 months before onset.

The trim is 0 bases for V and 0 bases for J, with a gap of 9 bases between the germline ends. Measured from the cysteine to the phenylalanine, the CDR3 is 15 residues long. Only the CDR3 portion is preserved as DNA: 45 bases, with reading frame beginning at the first base. CDR1 and CDR2 are read off the germline V gene as SGHRS and YFSETQ. Sequencing was done on a sample of blood. The rearranged chain carries TRBV5-1 and TRBJ1-2; the D gene is not confidently resolved. This sequence was found in a woman between 18 and 29 years old with Graves' ophthalmopathy. The base sequence is TGCGCCAGCAGCTTGGGGACGGAGTCTAACTATGGCTACACCTTC. The resulting protein is CASSLGTESNYGYTF.